The 9 T cell receptor beta chains presented below share a single source sample, sequenced in a study of cytomegalovirus exposure and HLA in healthy donors. Both 60 Vbeta primers and 13 Jbeta primers went into the PCR. Data came from immunoSEQ multiplex PCR; TCRdb stores just in-frame clones and leaves some out. Of under 130,000 clones listed, 74% are singletons. What was sequenced was PBMCs. The receptors were sampled from a man aged 50 or older in good health and CMV-seropositive.

This chain links TRBV7-3 with TRBJ2-2; TRBD2 matches 11 bases. CDR1 SGHTA and CDR2 FQGTGA come from the germline V gene. The CDR3 covers 15 residues. The junction had 6 bases not matched to a gene; V was cut back by 5 bases and J by 7 bases. This CDR3 is CASSRSGGAHGELFF. The CDR3 bases are TGTGCCAGCAGCCGTAGCGGGGGGGCCCACGGGGAGCTGTTTTTT.

The CDR3 DNA is TGTGCCAGCAGCTCCTGGGGAGCGGGAAAGGATGAGCAGTTCTTC. Its translation: CASSSWGAGKDEQFF. The chain combines TRBV7-9 with TRBJ2-1, with TRBD2 matching over 7 bases. Per the germline V gene, CDR1 is SEHNR and CDR2 is FQNEAQ (reference sequence). This CDR3 comprises 15 residues. J lost 8 bases, V lost 4 bases, and 11 bases had no gene match.

This clone was found a few times. This CDR3 is CASSAGTQNEKLFF. In DNA, the CDR3 is TGTGCCAGCAGCGCCGGGACACAGAATGAAAAACTGTTTTTT. This rearrangement joins TRBV5-5 to TRBJ1-4; the D gene is possibly TRBD1 (6 bases). Germline V CDR1 and CDR2: SGHKS, YYEKEE (reference sequence). The CDR3 runs 14 residues. V was shortened by 4 bases and J by 5 bases, with 12 bases between the two germline ends.

This clone appeared a single time. The V call is TRBV2, the J call TRBJ1-1, with a tentative D call TRBD1 (5 bases). The germline V gene has CDR1 SNHLY and CDR2 FYNNEI. There are 15 residues in the CDR3. Trimming left V 7 bases short and J 3 bases short, with 18 bases between. CDR3 loop: CASTRERGGDTEAFF. The CDR3 DNA reads as TGTGCCAGCACCCGAGAACGGGGGGGGGACACTGAAGCTTTCTTT.

The chain employs TRBV23-1 and TRBJ1-1; 7 bases line up with TRBD1. TRBV23-1 is placed among ORFs of uncertain function. The CDR3 spans 14 residues. Trimming at V came to 2 bases and at J to 3 bases, leaving 3 bases not matched to a gene. CDR3 sequence reads: CASSQPGTDTEAFF. The CDR3 coding sequence is TGCGCCAGCAGTCAACCGGGGACAGACACTGAAGCTTTCTTT.

This clone turned up a few times. Other DNA variants within this sample encode the same CDR3. The chain joins TRBV5-1 to TRBJ1-2, with D uncertain. V was pared by 3 bases and J by 5 bases, with 8 bases between. The CDR3 loop spans 12 amino acids. Germline CDR1 SGHRS, CDR2 YFSETQ. CDR3 loop: CASSSSRYGYTF. The DNA for the CDR3 is TGCGCCAGCAGCTCGAGTCGTTATGGCTACACCTTC. Supplemented by reference TRBV5-1 and TRBJ1-2, the full variable domain reads KAGVTQTPRYLIKTRGQQVTLSCSPISGHRSVSWYQQTPGQGLQFLFEYFSETQRNKGNFPGRFSGRQFSNSRSEMNVSTLELGDSALYLCASSSSRYGYTFGSGTRLTVV.

The CDR3 bases are TGTGCCAGCAGTCCCCCGGGACTCAAAAAGGGCACAGATACGCAGTATTTT. Translating it yields CASSPPGLKKGTDTQYF. This chain uses TRBV28 with TRBJ2-3, with D possibly TRBD2 on 6 matching bases. The germline V and J ends were trimmed by 5 bases and 1 base, with 19 bases remaining between them. Germline V CDR1 and CDR2: MDHEN, SYDVKM. The CDR3 sequence is 17 residues long.

This clone has a count of ten or more. The V call is TRBV10-3, the J call TRBJ2-7; D remains ambiguous. This CDR3 is 13 amino acids long. Germline V gives CDR1 ENHRY, CDR2 SYGVKD. Trimming shortened V by 0 bases and J by 0 bases, and 3 bases separated the two germline ends. CDR3 DNA: TGTGCCATCAGTGAGTCTAGCTCCTACGAGCAGTACTTC. It encodes CAISESSSYEQYF.

This clone has only one observation. This chain uses TRBV7-2 with TRBJ2-3, with D possibly matching TRBD2 (7 bases). V lost 1 base and J lost 6, with 17 bases in between. Germline V lookup: CDR1 SGHTA, CDR2 FQGNSA. The CDR3 length is 16 residues. CDR3 loop: CASSLGRGRGGDTQYF. In DNA form, the CDR3 reads TGTGCCAGCAGCTTAGGACGGGGGCGGGGAGGGGATACGCAGTATTTT.